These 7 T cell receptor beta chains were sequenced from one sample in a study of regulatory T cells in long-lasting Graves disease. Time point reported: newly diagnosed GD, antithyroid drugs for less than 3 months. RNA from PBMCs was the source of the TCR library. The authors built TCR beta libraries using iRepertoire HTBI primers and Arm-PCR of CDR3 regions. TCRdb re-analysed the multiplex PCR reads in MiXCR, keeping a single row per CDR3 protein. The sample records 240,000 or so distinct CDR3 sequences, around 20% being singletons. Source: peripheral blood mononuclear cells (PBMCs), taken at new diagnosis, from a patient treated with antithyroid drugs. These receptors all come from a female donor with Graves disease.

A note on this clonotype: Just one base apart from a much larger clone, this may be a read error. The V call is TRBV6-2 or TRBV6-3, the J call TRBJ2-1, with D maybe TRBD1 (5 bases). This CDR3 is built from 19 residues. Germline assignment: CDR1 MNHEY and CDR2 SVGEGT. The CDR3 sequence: CAGSKYRRQQDISYNEQFF. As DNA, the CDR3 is TGTGCCGGCAGTAAATACCGAAGGCAACAGGACATCTCCTACAATGAGCAGTTCTTC.

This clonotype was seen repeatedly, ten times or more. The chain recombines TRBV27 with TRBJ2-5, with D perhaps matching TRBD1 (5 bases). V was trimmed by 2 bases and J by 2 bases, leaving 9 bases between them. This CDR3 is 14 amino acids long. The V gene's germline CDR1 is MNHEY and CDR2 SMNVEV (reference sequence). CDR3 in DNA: TGTGCCAGCAGTTTAGCAGGACATCAAGAGACCCAGTACTTC. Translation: CASSLAGHQETQYF.

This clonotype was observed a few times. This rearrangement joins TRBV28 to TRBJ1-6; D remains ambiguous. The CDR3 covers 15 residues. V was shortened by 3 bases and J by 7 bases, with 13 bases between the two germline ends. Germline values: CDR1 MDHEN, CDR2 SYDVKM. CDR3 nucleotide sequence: TGTGCCAGCAGTTTGGGCAAGGCTAGGAATTCACCCCTCCACTTT. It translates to CASSLGKARNSPLHF.

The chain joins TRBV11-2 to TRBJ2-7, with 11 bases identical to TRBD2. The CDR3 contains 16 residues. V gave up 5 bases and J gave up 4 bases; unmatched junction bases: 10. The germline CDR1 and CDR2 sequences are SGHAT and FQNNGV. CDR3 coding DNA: TGTGCCAGCAGCATGGGACTAGCGGAAACCCGATACGAGCAGTACTTC. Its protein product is CASSMGLAETRYEQYF.

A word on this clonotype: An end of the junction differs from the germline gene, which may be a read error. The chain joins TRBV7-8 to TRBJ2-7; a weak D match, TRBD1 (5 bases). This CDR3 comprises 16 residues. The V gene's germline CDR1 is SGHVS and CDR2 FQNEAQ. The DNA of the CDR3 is TGTGCCAGCAGCCTATGCCAGGGTAATTGTCGGTACGAGCAGTGCTTC. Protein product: CASSLCQGNCRYEQCF.

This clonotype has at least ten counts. CDR3: CATSDFLTTGVETQYF. CDR3 DNA: TGTGCCACCAGTGATTTTTTAACGACAGGGGTGGAGACCCAGTACTTC. V and J are TRBV24-1 and TRBJ2-5, with 8 bases identical to TRBD1. The CDR3 runs 16 residues. The V gene's germline CDR1 is KGHDR and CDR2 SFDVKD. With V trimmed by 1 base and J by 5 bases, 8 bases remained unmatched.

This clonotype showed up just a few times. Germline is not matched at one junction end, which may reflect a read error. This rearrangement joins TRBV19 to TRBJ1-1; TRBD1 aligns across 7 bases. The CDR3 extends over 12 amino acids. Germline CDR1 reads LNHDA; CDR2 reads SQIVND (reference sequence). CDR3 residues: CTSSPQGFGAFF. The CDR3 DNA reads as TGTACCAGTAGTCCACAGGGGTTTGGAGCTTTCTTT.